These T cell receptor beta chains were read from a single sample in a study of shared clonotypes between healthy human individuals. Repertoires were generated with immunoSEQ multiplex PCR, while TCRdb's copy carries only in-frame clones and drops some. The sample includes fewer than 1.4 million clones, more than 75% seen only once; the top ten take 0.55% to 0.7%. Material for sequencing was memory CD4+ T cells from PBMCs. Receptors originate from a man between 18 and 35 years old in good health. Some clones in this sample may be carry-over from other donors' samples. Each CDR3 is given with its conserved first and last residue. Each record gives: J gene, V gene, D gene, clone size, CDR3 DNA, CDR3 protein. A D gene is named only where the DNA matches it firmly. Clone size, where shown, is once, few, many, or a class for clones that have expanded.

j_gene: TRBJ1-2
v_gene: TRBV7-2
d_gene: .
abundance: .
CDR3nt: TGTGCCAGCAGTTCAGGCAGGGGCTATGGCTACACCTTC
CDR3aa: CASSSGRGYGYTF

j_gene: TRBJ2-1
v_gene: TRBV7-9
d_gene: TRBD2
abundance: .
CDR3nt: TGTGCCAGCAGCCCAAGACTAGCGGAAAGCTCCTACAATGAGCAGTTCTTC
CDR3aa: CASSPRLAESSYNEQFF

j_gene: TRBJ1-1
v_gene: TRBV28
d_gene: .
abundance: .
CDR3nt: TGTGCCAGCAGCCAACTTTGGCGGGGGACCCTGTCTCCTGAAGCTTTCTTT
CDR3aa: CASSQLWRGTLSPEAFF

j_gene: TRBJ2-7
v_gene: TRBV7-2
d_gene: TRBD2
abundance: .
CDR3nt: TGTGCCAGCAGCTTAGGACTAGCGGGAGGGTCCTACGAGCAGTACTTC
CDR3aa: CASSLGLAGGSYEQYF

j_gene: TRBJ2-3
v_gene: TRBV6-6
d_gene: .
abundance: .
CDR3nt: TGTGCCAGCGGCAGACAGTCCACAGATACGCAGTATTTT
CDR3aa: CASGRQSTDTQYF

j_gene: TRBJ2-2
v_gene: TRBV19
d_gene: .
abundance: once
CDR3nt: TGTGCCAGTAGTGCGAGGTGGGAGACCGGGGAGCTGTTTTTT
CDR3aa: CASSARWETGELFF

j_gene: TRBJ2-3
v_gene: TRBV10-3
d_gene: .
abundance: .
CDR3nt: TGTGCCATCAGGGCCAGCTCGGATACGCAGTATTTT
CDR3aa: CAIRASSDTQYF

j_gene: TRBJ2-1
v_gene: TRBV21-1
d_gene: .
abundance: .
CDR3nt: TGTGCCAGCAGCAAAGTAGGGAACAGTAGCCCAATAAATGAGCAGTTCTTC
CDR3aa: CASSKVGNSSPINEQFF

j_gene: TRBJ2-5
v_gene: TRBV5-4
d_gene: .
abundance: .
CDR3nt: TGTGCCACTCGGACAGCGTGGGACCAAGAGACCCAGTACTTC
CDR3aa: CATRTAWDQETQYF

j_gene: TRBJ1-4
v_gene: TRBV7-2
d_gene: .
abundance: once
CDR3nt: TGTGCCAGCAGCTTACAGGATGAAAAACTGTTTTTT
CDR3aa: CASSLQDEKLFF

j_gene: TRBJ2-5
v_gene: TRBV7-2
d_gene: TRBD1
abundance: .
CDR3nt: TGTGCCAGCAGCTTTAGGACAGGGGGGGAAGAGACCCAGTACTTC
CDR3aa: CASSFRTGGEETQYF

j_gene: TRBJ2-1
v_gene: TRBV6-1
d_gene: TRBD2
abundance: .
CDR3nt: TGTGCCAGCAGTGAGCTCCCCGGGACTAGCGGGATCAATGAGCAGTTCTTC
CDR3aa: CASSELPGTSGINEQFF

j_gene: TRBJ2-1
v_gene: TRBV19
d_gene: .
abundance: .
CDR3nt: TGTGCCAGTAGTATTAGCTCCTACAATGAGCAGTTCTTC
CDR3aa: CASSISSYNEQFF

j_gene: TRBJ1-2
v_gene: TRBV2
d_gene: TRBD1
abundance: .
CDR3nt: TGTGCCAGCAGATCCGGACAGGGCGGGTTTGGCTATGGCTACACCTTC
CDR3aa: CASRSGQGGFGYGYTF

j_gene: TRBJ2-3
v_gene: TRBV28
d_gene: .
abundance: .
CDR3nt: TGTGCCAGCAGCCCGACAGGTAGCACAGATACGCAGTATTTT
CDR3aa: CASSPTGSTDTQYF

j_gene: TRBJ1-4
v_gene: TRBV20-1
d_gene: .
abundance: .
CDR3nt: TGCAGTGCCGAAGAGGAAAAACTGTTTTTT
CDR3aa: CSAEEEKLFF

j_gene: TRBJ1-3
v_gene: TRBV7-2
d_gene: .
abundance: .
CDR3nt: TGTGCCAGCAGCCTACAGTTCTCTGGAAACACCATATATTTT
CDR3aa: CASSLQFSGNTIYF

j_gene: TRBJ2-6
v_gene: TRBV27
d_gene: .
abundance: .
CDR3nt: TGTGCCAGCAGTTCACCCATCGGGGCCAACGTCCTGACTTTC
CDR3aa: CASSSPIGANVLTF

j_gene: TRBJ2-5
v_gene: TRBV5-1
d_gene: .
abundance: .
CDR3nt: TGCGCCAGCAGCTTGCAGCTACAAGAGACCCAGTACTTC
CDR3aa: CASSLQLQETQYF

j_gene: TRBJ2-1
v_gene: TRBV6-5
d_gene: TRBD1
abundance: once
CDR3nt: TGTGCCAGCTCGGTATTCCGGGACAGCAATGAGCAGTTCTTC
CDR3aa: CASSVFRDSNEQFF